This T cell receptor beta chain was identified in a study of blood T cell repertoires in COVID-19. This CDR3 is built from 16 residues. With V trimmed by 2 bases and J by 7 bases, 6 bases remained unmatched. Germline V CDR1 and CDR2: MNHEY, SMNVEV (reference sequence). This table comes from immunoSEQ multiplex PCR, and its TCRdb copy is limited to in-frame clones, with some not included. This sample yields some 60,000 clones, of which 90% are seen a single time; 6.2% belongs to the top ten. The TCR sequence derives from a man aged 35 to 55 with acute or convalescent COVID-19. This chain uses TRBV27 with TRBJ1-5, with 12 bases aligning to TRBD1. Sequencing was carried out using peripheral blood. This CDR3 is CASSLMGQGAGQPQHF. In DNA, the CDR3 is TGTGCCAGCAGTTTAATGGGACAGGGGGCTGGGCAGCCCCAGCATTTT.